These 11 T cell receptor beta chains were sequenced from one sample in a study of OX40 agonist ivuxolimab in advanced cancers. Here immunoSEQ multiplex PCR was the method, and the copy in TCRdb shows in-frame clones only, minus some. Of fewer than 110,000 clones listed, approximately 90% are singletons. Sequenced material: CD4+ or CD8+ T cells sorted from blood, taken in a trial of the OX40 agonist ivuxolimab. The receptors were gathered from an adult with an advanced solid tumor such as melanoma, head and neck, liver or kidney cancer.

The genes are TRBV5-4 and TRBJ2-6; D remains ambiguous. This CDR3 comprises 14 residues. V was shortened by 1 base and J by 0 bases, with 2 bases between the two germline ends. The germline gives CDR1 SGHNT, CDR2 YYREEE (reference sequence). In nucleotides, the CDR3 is TGTGCCAGCAGCTTGATCTCTGGGGCCAACGTCCTGACTTTC. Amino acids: CASSLISGANVLTF. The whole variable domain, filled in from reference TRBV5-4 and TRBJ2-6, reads ETGVTQSPTHLIKTRGQQVTLRCSSQSGHNTVSWYQQALGQGPQFIFQYYREEENGRGNFPPRFSGLQFPNYSSELNVNALELDDSALYLCASSLISGANVLTFGAGSRLTVL.

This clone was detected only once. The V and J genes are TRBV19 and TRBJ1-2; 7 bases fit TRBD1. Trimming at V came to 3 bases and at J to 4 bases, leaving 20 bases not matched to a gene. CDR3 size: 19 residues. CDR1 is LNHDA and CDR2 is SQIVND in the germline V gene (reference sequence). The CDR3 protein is CASSIDRASRSKTFYGYTF. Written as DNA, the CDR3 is TGTGCCAGTAGTATCGACAGGGCTTCTCGGTCAAAGACTTTCTATGGCTACACCTTC.

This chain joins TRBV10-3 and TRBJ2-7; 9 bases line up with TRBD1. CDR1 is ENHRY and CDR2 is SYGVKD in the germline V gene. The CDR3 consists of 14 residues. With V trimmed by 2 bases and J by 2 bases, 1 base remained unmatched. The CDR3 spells CAISEGTGPYEQYF. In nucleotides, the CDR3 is TGTGCCATCAGTGAGGGGACAGGGCCCTACGAGCAGTACTTC.

CDR3 sequence: CASSLSLVGANVLTF. CDR3 nucleotides: TGTGCCAGCAGTTTATCTTTGGTTGGGGCCAACGTCCTGACTTTC. The V call is TRBV27, the J call TRBJ2-6, with D hard to call. Germline V gene lookup returns CDR1 MNHEY and CDR2 SMNVEV (reference sequence). The CDR3 is 15 amino acids. V was trimmed by 0 bases and J by 3 bases, leaving 6 bases between them.

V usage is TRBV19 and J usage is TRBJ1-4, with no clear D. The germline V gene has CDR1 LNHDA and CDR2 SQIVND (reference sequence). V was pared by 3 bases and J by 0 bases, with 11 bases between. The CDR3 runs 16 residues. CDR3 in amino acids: CASSISPVATNEKLFF. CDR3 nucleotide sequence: TGTGCCAGTAGTATTTCCCCAGTTGCAACTAATGAAAAACTGTTTTTT. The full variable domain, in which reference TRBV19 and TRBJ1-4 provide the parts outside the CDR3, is DGGITQSPKYLFRKEGQNVTLSCEQNLNHDAMYWYRQDPGQGLRLIYYSQIVNDFQKGDIAEGYSVSREKKESFPLTVTSAQKNPTAFYLCASSISPVATNEKLFFGSGTQLSVL.

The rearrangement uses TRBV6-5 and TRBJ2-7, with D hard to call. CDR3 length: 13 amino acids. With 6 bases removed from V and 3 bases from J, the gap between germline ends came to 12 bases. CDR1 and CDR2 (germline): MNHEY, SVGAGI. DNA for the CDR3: TGTGCCAGCAGCAAGCCACCCGGCTACGAGCAGTACTTC. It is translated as CASSKPPGYEQYF.

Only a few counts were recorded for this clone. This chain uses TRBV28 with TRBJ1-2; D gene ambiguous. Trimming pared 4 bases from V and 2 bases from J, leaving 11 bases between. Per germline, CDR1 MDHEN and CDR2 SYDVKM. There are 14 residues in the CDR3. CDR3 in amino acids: CASSSSGSNYGYTF. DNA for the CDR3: TGTGCCAGCAGTTCGTCCGGGTCCAACTATGGCTACACCTTC.

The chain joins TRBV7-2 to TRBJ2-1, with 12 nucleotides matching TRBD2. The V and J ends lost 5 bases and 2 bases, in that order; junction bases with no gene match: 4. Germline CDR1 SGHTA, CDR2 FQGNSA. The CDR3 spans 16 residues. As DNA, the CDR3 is TGTGCCAGCAGCACCCGGACTAGCGGGACCTACAATGAGCAGTTCTTC. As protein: CASSTRTSGTYNEQFF.

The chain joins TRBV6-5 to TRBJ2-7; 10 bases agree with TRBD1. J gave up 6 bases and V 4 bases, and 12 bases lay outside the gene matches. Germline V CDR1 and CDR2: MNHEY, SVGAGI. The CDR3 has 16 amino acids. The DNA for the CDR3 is TGTGCCAGCAGTTCTTCACAGACAGGGGGCTCTATCGAGCAGTACTTC. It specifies CASSSSQTGGSIEQYF.

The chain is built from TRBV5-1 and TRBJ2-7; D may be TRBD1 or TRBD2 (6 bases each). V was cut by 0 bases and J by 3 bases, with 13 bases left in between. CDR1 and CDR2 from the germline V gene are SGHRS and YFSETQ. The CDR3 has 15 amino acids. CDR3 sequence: CASSLGGDTIYEQYF. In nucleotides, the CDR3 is TGCGCCAGCAGCTTGGGGGGGGACACCATCTACGAGCAGTACTTC.

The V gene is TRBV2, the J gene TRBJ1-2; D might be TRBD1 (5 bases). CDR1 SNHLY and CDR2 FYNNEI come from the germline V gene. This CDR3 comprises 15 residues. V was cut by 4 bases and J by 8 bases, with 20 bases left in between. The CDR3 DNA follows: TGTGCCAGCAGTGGGGGGACTGCTGCCCAAGTAGGCTACACCTTC. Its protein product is CASSGGTAAQVGYTF.